The clone carrying this T cell receptor beta chain was picked up a small number of times. The antigen remains unidentified. The sample originates from a study of CD8 T cells in ankylosing spondylitis. TCRdb recomputed calls from the 5' RACE reads with MiXCR, one row per CDR3 protein. The top ten hold approximately 1% of the sample, which has 350,000 to 550,000 distinct CDR3 sequences, 20% to 30% seen once. This CDR3 comprises 14 residues. The V and J ends lost 6 bases and 3 bases respectively, with 14 bases between them. Study-wide results and limits: Disease-associated clones were CD8+ and fairly uncommon in peripheral blood. It appeared that ankylosing spondylitis blood was characterized by a TCR beta motif of fewer than ten highly homologous variants.

What was sequenced was blood, either unsorted or a sorted T cell fraction (not recorded which). The genes are TRBV12-3 or TRBV12-4 and TRBJ1-2; maybe TRBD1 (6 bases). This TCR came from a male donor with ankylosing spondylitis. The CDR3 sequence: CASSGQPLHYGYTF. For the CDR3, the DNA is TGTGCCAGCAGCGGACAGCCCCTCCACTATGGCTACACCTTC.